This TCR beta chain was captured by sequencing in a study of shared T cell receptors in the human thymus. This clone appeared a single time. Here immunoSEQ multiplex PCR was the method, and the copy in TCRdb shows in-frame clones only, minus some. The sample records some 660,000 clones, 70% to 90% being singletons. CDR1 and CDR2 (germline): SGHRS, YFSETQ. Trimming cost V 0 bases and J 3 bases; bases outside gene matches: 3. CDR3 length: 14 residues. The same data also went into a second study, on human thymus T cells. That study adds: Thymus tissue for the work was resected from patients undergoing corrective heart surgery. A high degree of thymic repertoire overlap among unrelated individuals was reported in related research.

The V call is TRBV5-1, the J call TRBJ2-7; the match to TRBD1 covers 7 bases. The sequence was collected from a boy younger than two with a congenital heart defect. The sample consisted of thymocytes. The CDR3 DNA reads TGCGCCAGCAGCTTGGGGGGACAGAACTACGAGCAGTACTTC. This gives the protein CASSLGGQNYEQYF.